This T cell receptor beta chain was profiled in a study of Ad26.COV2.S vaccination and SARS-CoV-2 variants. Study outcomes and limitations: Vaccine recipients surpassed placebo recipients in spike-specific TCR breadth.

Clones were read by immunoSEQ multiplex PCR, and TCRdb kept only the in-frame ones, dropping some. The table lists hundreds of thousands of clones, 75% to 90% of them singletons. The sample's treatment: around 19 received Ad26.COV2.S at low or high dose, single or two shots; 5 received placebo; per-sample allocation not given. Day 63 after the first vaccine or placebo injection was the time point for sampling. The ends lost 4 bases at V and 3 bases at J; junction bases unmatched: 11. This CDR3 comprises 16 residues. The germline CDR1 and CDR2 sequences are SGHRS and YFSETQ. About this clone: Antigen: not known.

The specimen comprised peripheral blood, sampled in a trial of Ad26.COV2.S vaccine versus placebo. This chain links TRBV5-1 with TRBJ1-1, with 8 bases that match TRBD1. The sequence was collected from a person between 18 and 59 years old who received the Ad26.COV2.S COVID-19 vaccine or a placebo. The CDR3 coding sequence is TGCGCCAGCAGCAATATCCTGGACAGGGAGGACACTGAAGCTTTCTTT. Residues: CASSNILDREDTEAFF.